Below, 11 T cell receptor beta chains from the same sample are listed, as sequenced in a study of shared clonotypes between healthy human individuals. CD8 cells classed as naive were CD45RO-negative and positively selected for CCR7, excluding terminally differentiated effector memory CD45RA+ cells. Measured with immunoSEQ multiplex PCR; TCRdb has only the in-frame clones, and not every one. The table includes roughly 810,000 clones, about 96% detected once. The specimen sequenced was naive CD8+ T cells sorted from blood. These receptors were obtained from a man younger than 40 in good health.

The V gene is TRBV27, the J gene TRBJ2-1; 8 bases align to TRBD1. This CDR3 contains 13 residues. J was trimmed by 8 bases and V by 5 bases; bases with no gene match: 5. Germline V gene lookup returns CDR1 MNHEY and CDR2 SMNVEV (reference sequence). Here the CDR3 DNA reads TGTGCCAGCAGTCCGGGGACAGGCGATGAGCAGTTCTTC. Translation: CASSPGTGDEQFF.

The chain combines TRBV7-8 with TRBJ2-7, with unresolved D. V lost 2 bases, J lost 5 bases, and 16 bases lay in between. The V gene's germline CDR1 is SGHVS and CDR2 FQNEAQ. The CDR3 loop spans 15 amino acids. CDR3 protein: CASSLISTLANEQYF. In DNA, the CDR3 is TGTGCCAGCAGCTTAATCTCTACTTTGGCCAACGAGCAGTACTTC.

The chain carries TRBV5-1 and TRBJ2-5; the D gene is possibly TRBD1 (6 bases). From germline, CDR1 is SGHRS and CDR2 YFSETQ. V was trimmed by 3 bases and J by 0 bases, leaving 12 bases between them. CDR3 length: 15 residues. CDR3: CASSSLQGNQETQYF. The CDR3 DNA reads as TGCGCCAGCAGCTCCCTACAGGGAAACCAAGAGACCCAGTACTTC.

This clone has a handful of counts. The same CDR3 is also encoded by other DNA sequences in this sample. The chain recombines TRBV5-1 with TRBJ2-7; 7 bases match TRBD1. V shed 0 bases, J shed 3 bases, and the junction held 3 bases outside the gene matches. CDR1 is SGHRS, CDR2 YFSETQ, per germline. This CDR3 comprises 14 residues. The CDR3 bases are TGCGCCAGCAGCTTGGGAGGGGGCCTCTACGAGCAGTACTTC. It yields the protein CASSLGGGLYEQYF. Full variable domain (rest looked up from reference TRBV5-1 and TRBJ2-7): KAGVTQTPRYLIKTRGQQVTLSCSPISGHRSVSWYQQTPGQGLQFLFEYFSETQRNKGNFPGRFSGRQFSNSRSEMNVSTLELGDSALYLCASSLGGGLYEQYFGPGTRLTVT.

The chain combines TRBV18 with TRBJ2-7; D tentatively fits TRBD1 or TRBD2 (5 bases each). In germline, CDR1 is KGHSH, CDR2 LQKENI. Deletions cut 3 bases from V and 3 bases from J, with 18 bases between. The CDR3 has 16 amino acids. This chain's CDR3 is CASSPQSRVANYEQYF. CDR3 nucleotide sequence: TGTGCCAGCTCACCGCAATCCAGGGTAGCGAACTACGAGCAGTACTTC. Full variable domain (missing parts from reference TRBV18 and TRBJ2-7): NAGVMQNPRHLVRRRGQEARLRCSPMKGHSHVYWYRQLPEEGLKFMVYLQKENIIDESGMPKERFSAEFPKEGPSILRIQQVVRGDSAAYFCASSPQSRVANYEQYFGPGTRLTVT.

The chain has TRBV4-3 and TRBJ2-3; D gene uncertain. The germline V gene has CDR1 LGHNA and CDR2 YSLEER. Trimming removed 1 base from V and 6 bases from J, with 14 bases in between. The CDR3 runs 15 residues. The CDR3, as DNA: TGCGCCAGCAGCCAAGTTGGTTGGAACGTGGATACGCAGTATTTT. Its protein is CASSQVGWNVDTQYF.

This CDR3 is CASSLDTGGPYEQYF. The CDR3 coding sequence is TGCGCCAGCAGCTTGGATACGGGAGGGCCGTACGAGCAGTACTTC. This chain links TRBV5-1 with TRBJ2-7; 8 bases are shared with TRBD2. The CDR3 length is 15 residues. V shed 0 bases, J shed 4 bases, and the junction held 6 bases outside the gene matches. Germline-derived CDR1 and CDR2 are SGHRS and YFSETQ.

CDR3: CSVESSDRGYEQYF. CDR3 DNA: TGCAGCGTTGAATCAAGTGACAGGGGCTACGAGCAGTACTTC. The chain joins TRBV29-1 to TRBJ2-7; TRBD1 matches 8 bases. With 2 bases clipped from V and 3 bases from J, the junction kept 6 bases outside the gene matches. This CDR3 is 14 amino acids long. Germline assignment: CDR1 SQVTM and CDR2 ANQGSEA.

The chain is built from TRBV11-3 and TRBJ2-1, with TRBD1 matching over 9 bases. This CDR3 is 15 amino acids long. Germline lookup yields CDR1 SGHNT and CDR2 YENEEA. V lost 4 bases to trimming and J lost 6 bases; unmatched junction nucleotides: 7. Here the CDR3 DNA reads TGTGCCAGCAGCTCCCGGGCGACAGGGGGCAATGAGCAGTTCTTC. Translated, it gives CASSSRATGGNEQFF.

The rearrangement joins TRBV5-5 to TRBJ1-2; D is undetermined. The ends were cut back, 1 base at V and 0 bases at J, with 7 bases in the middle. CDR3 length: 14 amino acids. Germline CDR1 reads SGHKS; CDR2 reads YYEKEE (reference sequence). The chain's CDR3 is CASSLMGTNYGYTF. CDR3 in DNA: TGTGCCAGCAGCTTGATGGGGACTAACTATGGCTACACCTTC.

The J gene is TRBJ1-5, the V gene TRBV9; D may be TRBD1 (6 bases). CDR1 is SGDLS, CDR2 YYNGEE, per germline. The V end lost 0 bases, the J end lost 8 bases, and 12 bases lay between the germline ends. CDR3 size: 14 residues. The CDR3 DNA is TGTGCCAGCAGCGTAGAAGGGGGTCAAAAGCCCCAGCATTTT. Translation: CASSVEGGQKPQHF.